The TCR beta chain described here comes from a study of blood T cell repertoires in COVID-19. The V end was cut by 3 bases, the J end by 5 bases, with 20 bases between. The germline gives CDR1 SGDLS, CDR2 YYNGEE. The CDR3 totals 16 residues. Clones were read by immunoSEQ multiplex PCR, and TCRdb kept only the in-frame ones, dropping some. In the table there are 200,000 to 250,000 clones, roughly nine tenths of which are singletons. Participant-given clinical history determined each cohort assignment. The sample comprised PBMCs or T cells enriched from blood (not recorded which). The receptor was isolated from a woman in her 50s in a cohort exposed to, infected with or recovered from COVID-19 (not recorded which). This chain joins TRBV9 and TRBJ1-1; D is perhaps TRBD1 (6 bases). The CDR3 DNA sequence: TGTGCCAGCAGCGGATTCGCTCAGGGGCTTAGGACTGAAGCTTTCTTT. Translated: CASSGFAQGLRTEAFF. Supplemented by reference TRBV9 and TRBJ1-1, the full variable domain reads DSGVTQTPKHLITATGQRVTLRCSPRSGDLSVYWYQQSLDQGLQFLIQYYNGEERAKGNILERFSAQQFPDLHSELNLSSLELGDSALYFCASSGFAQGLRTEAFFGQGTRLTVV.